This is a list of T cell receptor beta chains from one sample in a study of shared clonotypes between healthy human individuals. The method was immunoSEQ multiplex PCR; TCRdb's version includes in-frame clones alone and lacks a portion of them. The sample shows 2 million to 3 million clones, approximately 94% of them seen only once. The sequenced sample was naive CD4+ T cells from PBMCs. The receptors come from a man aged 18 to 30 in good health. Some clones in this sample may be carry-over from other donors' samples. Both conserved end residues are part of each CDR3. The D gene is left open where the match is weak. Not all rows give a size; the values are once, few, many and, for expanded clones, a class.

CDR3 length: 16; clone size: -; V gene: TRBV5-1; D gene: TRBD1; J gene: TRBJ2-5; CDR3 protein: CASSHLGQGSEETQYF; CDR3 DNA: TGCGCCAGCAGCCATTTAGGACAGGGTTCCGAAGAGACCCAGTACTTC
CDR3 length: 16; clone size: -; V gene: TRBV11-2; D gene: -; J gene: TRBJ1-1; CDR3 protein: CASSLRQRGFGGEAFF; CDR3 DNA: TGTGCCAGCAGCTTACGACAGCGAGGGTTTGGAGGGGAAGCTTTCTTT
CDR3 length: 18; clone size: -; V gene: TRBV27; D gene: -; J gene: TRBJ2-1; CDR3 protein: CASSSPSRTSTATIEQFF; CDR3 DNA: TGTGCCAGCAGTTCCCCTTCTCGGACCTCGACAGCTACAATTGAGCAGTTCTTC
CDR3 length: 14; clone size: -; V gene: TRBV19; D gene: -; J gene: TRBJ1-5; CDR3 protein: CASSMADYNQPQHF; CDR3 DNA: TGTGCCAGTAGTATGGCAGACTATAATCAGCCCCAGCATTTT
CDR3 length: 13; clone size: -; V gene: TRBV9; D gene: -; J gene: TRBJ1-6; CDR3 protein: CASTKDGDSPLHF; CDR3 DNA: TGTGCCAGCACAAAGGACGGGGATTCACCCCTCCACTTT
CDR3 length: 12; clone size: -; V gene: TRBV5-4; D gene: -; J gene: TRBJ1-6; CDR3 protein: CASSFVNSPLHF; CDR3 DNA: TGTGCCAGCAGCTTTGTTAATTCACCCCTCCACTTT
CDR3 length: 13; clone size: few; V gene: TRBV7-9; D gene: TRBD1; J gene: TRBJ2-5; CDR3 protein: CASGDRDQETQYF; CDR3 DNA: TGTGCCAGCGGTGACAGGGACCAAGAGACCCAGTACTTC
CDR3 length: 14; clone size: -; V gene: TRBV11-2; D gene: -; J gene: TRBJ1-5; CDR3 protein: CASSLEANNQPQHF; CDR3 DNA: TGTGCCAGCAGCTTAGAGGCTAATAATCAGCCCCAGCATTTT
CDR3 length: 18; clone size: -; V gene: TRBV29-1; D gene: -; J gene: TRBJ1-5; CDR3 protein: CSVLRLGPRKVSNQPQHF; CDR3 DNA: TGCAGCGTTCTCCGACTCGGGCCTAGGAAGGTAAGCAATCAGCCCCAGCATTTT
CDR3 length: 12; clone size: once; V gene: TRBV6-6; D gene: -; J gene: TRBJ2-7; CDR3 protein: CASTRASYEQYF; CDR3 DNA: TGTGCCAGCACCAGGGCCTCCTACGAGCAGTACTTC
CDR3 length: 18; clone size: -; V gene: TRBV4-2; D gene: -; J gene: TRBJ1-5; CDR3 protein: CASSQDWATGRGNQPQHF; CDR3 DNA: TGTGCCAGCAGCCAAGATTGGGCCACGGGGAGAGGCAATCAGCCCCAGCATTTT
CDR3 length: 15; clone size: -; V gene: TRBV5-1; D gene: -; J gene: TRBJ2-1; CDR3 protein: CASSGGPENYNEQFF; CDR3 DNA: TGCGCCAGCAGCGGTGGGCCGGAAAACTACAATGAGCAGTTCTTC
CDR3 length: 14; clone size: once; V gene: TRBV6-1; D gene: -; J gene: TRBJ1-5; CDR3 protein: CASSEDGANQPQHF; CDR3 DNA: TGTGCCAGCAGTGAAGACGGGGCAAATCAGCCCCAGCATTTT
CDR3 length: 15; clone size: -; V gene: TRBV7-8; D gene: TRBD2; J gene: TRBJ2-7; CDR3 protein: CASSFGLAGVAEQYF; CDR3 DNA: TGTGCCAGCAGCTTTGGACTAGCGGGAGTAGCTGAGCAGTACTTC
CDR3 length: 15; clone size: -; V gene: TRBV5-4; D gene: -; J gene: TRBJ2-3; CDR3 protein: CASSPERESTDTQYF; CDR3 DNA: TGTGCCAGCAGCCCCGAACGTGAAAGCACAGATACGCAGTATTTT
CDR3 length: 14; clone size: -; V gene: TRBV5-4; D gene: -; J gene: TRBJ2-5; CDR3 protein: CASSLDSHQETQYF; CDR3 DNA: TGTGCCAGCAGCCTGGACAGCCACCAAGAGACCCAGTACTTC
CDR3 length: 14; clone size: -; V gene: TRBV7-2; D gene: TRBD1; J gene: TRBJ2-1; CDR3 protein: CASLSGTGANEQFF; CDR3 DNA: TGTGCCAGTTTATCCGGGACAGGGGCGAATGAGCAGTTCTTC
CDR3 length: 16; clone size: -; V gene: TRBV5-6; D gene: -; J gene: TRBJ2-1; CDR3 protein: CASSLDPGPSVDEQFF; CDR3 DNA: TGTGCCAGCAGCTTGGACCCGGGTCCCTCGGTCGATGAGCAGTTCTTC
CDR3 length: 12; clone size: few; V gene: TRBV7-9; D gene: -; J gene: TRBJ1-4; CDR3 protein: CASSTTNEKLFF; CDR3 DNA: TGTGCCAGCAGCACAACTAATGAAAAACTGTTTTTT
CDR3 length: 16; clone size: -; V gene: TRBV5-5; D gene: TRBD2; J gene: TRBJ2-7; CDR3 protein: CASSRNSGGTTYEQYF; CDR3 DNA: TGTGCCAGCAGCCGGAATAGCGGGGGTACCACCTACGAGCAGTACTTC
CDR3 length: 17; clone size: -; V gene: TRBV7-3; D gene: -; J gene: TRBJ2-2; CDR3 protein: CASSLRTTGLGVGELFF; CDR3 DNA: TGTGCCAGCAGCTTAAGGACCACGGGACTCGGAGTCGGGGAGCTGTTTTTT
CDR3 length: 15; clone size: -; V gene: TRBV4-2; D gene: -; J gene: TRBJ1-1; CDR3 protein: CASRGVRGMNTEAFF; CDR3 DNA: TGTGCCAGCCGAGGAGTTAGGGGCATGAACACTGAAGCTTTCTTT
CDR3 length: 13; clone size: once; V gene: TRBV5-4; D gene: -; J gene: TRBJ2-7; CDR3 protein: CASSHPIYYEQYF; CDR3 DNA: TGTGCCAGCAGCCATCCGATATACTACGAGCAGTACTTC
CDR3 length: 16; clone size: -; V gene: TRBV7-9; D gene: -; J gene: TRBJ2-5; CDR3 protein: CASSWGGQTNQETQYF; CDR3 DNA: TGTGCCAGCAGCTGGGGGGGACAAACAAATCAAGAGACCCAGTACTTC
CDR3 length: 16; clone size: -; V gene: TRBV4-1; D gene: -; J gene: TRBJ2-1; CDR3 protein: CASSHQAGYGLNEQFF; CDR3 DNA: TGCGCCAGCAGCCACCAGGCGGGATACGGGCTCAATGAGCAGTTCTTC
CDR3 length: 16; clone size: -; V gene: TRBV28; D gene: TRBD2; J gene: TRBJ2-1; CDR3 protein: CASSRPTSGGYNEQFF; CDR3 DNA: TGTGCCAGCAGTCGACCGACTAGCGGAGGCTACAATGAGCAGTTCTTC
CDR3 length: 19; clone size: -; V gene: TRBV27; D gene: -; J gene: TRBJ2-4; CDR3 protein: CASSLSNPGALGAKNIQYF; CDR3 DNA: TGTGCCAGCAGTTTATCGAATCCGGGGGCCTTGGGAGCCAAAAACATTCAGTACTTC
CDR3 length: 15; clone size: -; V gene: TRBV4-1; D gene: -; J gene: TRBJ2-1; CDR3 protein: CASSQGLGRDNEQFF; CDR3 DNA: TGCGCCAGCAGCCAAGGACTAGGACGAGACAATGAGCAGTTCTTC
CDR3 length: 17; clone size: -; V gene: TRBV14; D gene: TRBD1; J gene: TRBJ2-7; CDR3 protein: CASSQARLGQDWYEQYF; CDR3 DNA: TGTGCCAGCAGCCAAGCCCGCCTAGGACAGGATTGGTACGAGCAGTACTTC
CDR3 length: 12; clone size: -; V gene: TRBV28; D gene: -; J gene: TRBJ1-2; CDR3 protein: CASSAGIYGYTF; CDR3 DNA: TGTGCCAGCAGCGCCGGGATATATGGCTACACCTTC
CDR3 length: 17; clone size: -; V gene: TRBV6-1; D gene: -; J gene: TRBJ2-5; CDR3 protein: CASSEKPRRHGQETQYF; CDR3 DNA: TGTGCCAGCAGCGAAAAGCCCAGGCGCCATGGGCAAGAGACCCAGTACTTC
CDR3 length: 13; clone size: -; V gene: TRBV27; D gene: -; J gene: TRBJ2-1; CDR3 protein: CASSVVPQNEQFF; CDR3 DNA: TGTGCCAGCAGTGTAGTACCTCAGAATGAGCAGTTCTTC
CDR3 length: 17; clone size: -; V gene: TRBV7-3; D gene: TRBD2; J gene: TRBJ2-1; CDR3 protein: CASSLGTSGIRRNEQFF; CDR3 DNA: TGTGCCAGCAGCTTAGGGACTAGCGGGATCCGGAGGAATGAGCAGTTCTTC
CDR3 length: 15; clone size: -; V gene: TRBV5-3; D gene: -; J gene: TRBJ2-3; CDR3 protein: CARSLEGGSTDTQYF; CDR3 DNA: TGTGCCAGAAGCCTGGAGGGCGGGAGCACAGATACGCAGTATTTT
CDR3 length: 14; clone size: -; V gene: TRBV5-1; D gene: -; J gene: TRBJ2-5; CDR3 protein: CASSLGERAGTQYF; CDR3 DNA: TGCGCCAGCAGCTTGGGTGAGAGGGCCGGGACCCAGTACTTC
CDR3 length: 17; clone size: -; V gene: TRBV10-2; D gene: TRBD2; J gene: TRBJ2-7; CDR3 protein: CASSVSTSGRKTYEQYF; CDR3 DNA: TGCGCCAGCAGTGTGTCCACTAGCGGGAGGAAAACCTACGAGCAGTACTTC
CDR3 length: 16; clone size: -; V gene: TRBV9; D gene: TRBD1; J gene: TRBJ2-2; CDR3 protein: CASSVDGTGRTGELFF; CDR3 DNA: TGTGCCAGCAGCGTAGATGGGACAGGGCGGACCGGGGAGCTGTTTTTT
CDR3 length: 15; clone size: -; V gene: TRBV7-3; D gene: -; J gene: TRBJ2-1; CDR3 protein: CASSLIADSYNEQFF; CDR3 DNA: TGTGCCAGCAGCTTAATAGCGGACTCCTACAATGAGCAGTTCTTC
CDR3 length: 14; clone size: -; V gene: TRBV28; D gene: -; J gene: TRBJ1-1; CDR3 protein: CASTALGGNTEAFF; CDR3 DNA: TGTGCCAGCACCGCGCTCGGAGGGAACACTGAAGCTTTCTTT
CDR3 length: 15; clone size: -; V gene: TRBV5-1; D gene: -; J gene: TRBJ2-1; CDR3 protein: CASSLGSLPGNEQFF; CDR3 DNA: TGCGCCAGCAGCTTGGGGAGCCTCCCGGGCAATGAGCAGTTCTTC